This T cell receptor (beta chain) was observed in a study of vaccination effects on CD4 cells after COVID-19. Across the study: Samples that were drawn after vaccination came a median of 72 days after the second dose.

Peptide-pool stimulation followed by sequencing identified expanded antigen-specific CD4+ clonotypes in the ViraFEST assay. Once cultured for roughly nine days, the cells underwent separation to obtain CD4+ T cells. Everyone in the study got two shots of either the BNT162b2 or mRNA-1273 vaccine. None of the vaccinated had previously contracted SARS-CoV-2, and their nucleocapsid antibodies tested negative. Wells each received over 1.5 million PBMC, cultured with around 9.3 IU/ml IL-2 and roughly 10 ug/ml peptides. Concerning this clone: Antigen unknown.

The CDR3 has 16 residues. Germline lookup yields CDR1 SGDLS and CDR2 YYNGEE. V lost 4 bases, J lost 2 bases, and 8 bases stayed unmatched. Profiled with immunoSEQ multiplex PCR; TCRdb holds only in-frame clones, not every one. The data hold roughly 25,000 clones, with more than 60% observed a single time. The TCR was taken from a human donor who received a COVID-19 vaccine. The V gene is TRBV9, the J gene TRBJ2-3; 9 nucleotides agree with TRBD2. The specimen comprised CD4+ T cells from PBMCs cultured with SARS-CoV-2 spike peptides, sampled after COVID-19 vaccination. Here the CDR3 reads CASSLSGSGNTDTQYF. The CDR3 DNA reads TGTGCCAGCAGCCTTAGCGGGAGTGGTAACACAGATACGCAGTATTTT.